Listed here is a single TCR beta chain. Its antigen remains unknown. The data stem from a study of T-cell memory formation after mild COVID-19. Study findings and constraints: CD4/CD8 balance held among clones contracting day 15 to 85, and later expanders leaned CD4+. Researchers could not confirm that second-wave clones peaking on day 37 targeted SARS-CoV-2. The CD4+ clones that contracted clustered mainly within CM and EM, and the CD8+ clones concentrated in EMRA.

Germline lookup yields CDR1 ENHRY and CDR2 SYGVKD. The CDR3 totals 13 residues. V was shortened by 7 bases and J by 7 bases, with 14 bases between the two germline ends. Constant-segment primers served in 5'RACE that generated TCR alpha and TCR beta cDNA libraries bearing sample barcodes and UMIs. TCRdb fed the 5' RACE reads into MiXCR, producing one record per CDR3 protein. The sample yields about 290,000 distinct CDR3 sequences, about 15% seen once. Sequenced material: PBMCs or a T cell subset sorted from them (not recorded which). The receptor was isolated from a man aged 18 to 29 who had mild COVID-19 (a few samples of this study predate the infection). Cell type and time point are not known. The chain joins TRBV10-3 to TRBJ1-5; D is possibly TRBD1 (5 bases). The CDR3 is CAITQGAGQPQHF. CDR3 coding DNA: TGTGCCATCACTCAGGGTGCCGGGCAGCCCCAGCATTTT.